The present T cell receptor beta chain was sequenced within a study of cytomegalovirus exposure and HLA in healthy donors. Whole-study findings and limits: A later analysis showed that HLA-associated TCR beta chains had undergone more clonal expansion than equally common others.

Both 60 Vbeta primers and 13 Jbeta primers went into the PCR. Generated by immunoSEQ multiplex PCR, the TCRdb table keeps only in-frame clones and is missing some. The table records about 160,000 clones, 80% to 90% of them present only once. As regards this clone: Its specificity is not known.

The sample consisted of PBMCs. The clonotype originates from a woman aged 18-29 years in good health and CMV-seronegative.

The CDR3 region is CASSWTSGSFYEQFF. The DNA of the CDR3 is TGCGCCAGCAGCTGGACTAGCGGGAGTTTCTATGAGCAGTTCTTC. The chain uses TRBV5-1 and TRBJ2-1; 13 bases map to TRBD2. With V trimmed by 3 bases and J by 8 bases, 5 bases remained unmatched. The germline V gene encodes CDR1 SGHRS and CDR2 YFSETQ. The CDR3 loop spans 15 amino acids.